This T cell receptor beta chain was profiled in a study of long-term antiretroviral therapy in people with HIV. This CDR3 spans 11 amino acids. Germline V gene sequence: CDR1 MNHNS, CDR2 SASEGT. V lost 10 bases and J lost 12, with 18 bases in between. This clone was detected a few times. What it binds is unknown. The study, taken as a whole, reports: Samples were collected from the mid-2000s to the late 2010s under possibly less effective ART regimens. The range of CDR3 lengths in HIV repertoires proved narrower than that found in controls. Information on adherence, resistance and therapy changes was unavailable.

Running of the v3.0 immunoSEQ assay took place at survey level. The assay was immunoSEQ multiplex PCR, and TCRdb's table has in-frame clones only and misses some. The repertoire consists of about 17,000 clones, with roughly three quarters occurring once and the leading ten covering less than 14%. The material was unsorted PBMCs, obtained 2.3 years after starting antiretroviral therapy. The TCR comes from a woman between 40 and 55 years old with HIV. This chain joins TRBV6-1 and TRBJ1-1; the D gene is possibly TRBD1 (5 bases). The DNA for the CDR3 is TGTGCCACCCGCCTCGAGAGGGGTTCTTTCTTT. Translation: CATRLERGSFF.